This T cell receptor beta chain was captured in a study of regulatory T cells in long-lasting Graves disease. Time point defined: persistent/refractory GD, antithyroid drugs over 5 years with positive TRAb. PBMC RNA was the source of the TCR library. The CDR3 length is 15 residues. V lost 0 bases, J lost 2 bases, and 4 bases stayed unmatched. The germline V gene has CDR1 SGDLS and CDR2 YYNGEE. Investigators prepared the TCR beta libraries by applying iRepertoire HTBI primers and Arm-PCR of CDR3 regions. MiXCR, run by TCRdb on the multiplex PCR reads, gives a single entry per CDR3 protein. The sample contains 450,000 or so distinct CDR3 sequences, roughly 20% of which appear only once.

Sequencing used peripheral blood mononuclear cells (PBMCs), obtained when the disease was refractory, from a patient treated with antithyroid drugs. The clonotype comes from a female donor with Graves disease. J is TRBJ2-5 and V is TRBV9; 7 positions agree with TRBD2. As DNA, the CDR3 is TGTGCCAGCAGCGTAGAGGCTAGCGGACAAGAGACCCAGTACTTC. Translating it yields CASSVEASGQETQYF.